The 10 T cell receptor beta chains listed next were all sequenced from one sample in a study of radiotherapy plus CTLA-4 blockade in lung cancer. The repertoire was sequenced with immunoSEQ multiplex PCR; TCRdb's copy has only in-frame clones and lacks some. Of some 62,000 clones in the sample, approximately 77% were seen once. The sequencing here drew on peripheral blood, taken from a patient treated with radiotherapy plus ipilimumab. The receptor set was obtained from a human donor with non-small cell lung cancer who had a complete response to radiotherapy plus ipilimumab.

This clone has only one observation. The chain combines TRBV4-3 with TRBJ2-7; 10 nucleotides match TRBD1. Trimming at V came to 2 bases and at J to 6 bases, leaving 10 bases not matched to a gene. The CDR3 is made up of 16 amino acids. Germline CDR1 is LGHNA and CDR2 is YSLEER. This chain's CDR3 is CASSQSLPGQGFEQYF. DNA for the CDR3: TGCGCCAGCAGCCAATCCCTGCCGGGACAGGGGTTCGAGCAGTACTTC.

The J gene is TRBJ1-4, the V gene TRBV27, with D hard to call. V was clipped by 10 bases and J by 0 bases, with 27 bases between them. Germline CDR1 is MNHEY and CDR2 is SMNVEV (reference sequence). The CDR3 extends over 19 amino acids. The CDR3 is CATPPVWGKLCSTNEKLFF. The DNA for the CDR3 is TGTGCCACCCCCCCGGTCTGGGGAAAGCTGTGTTCAACTAATGAAAAACTGTTTTTT.

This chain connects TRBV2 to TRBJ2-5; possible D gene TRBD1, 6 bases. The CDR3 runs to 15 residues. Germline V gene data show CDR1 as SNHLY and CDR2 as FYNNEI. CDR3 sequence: CAANYLGAQGETQYF. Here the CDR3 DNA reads TGTGCTGCTAACTACCTGGGGGCGCAGGGGGAGACCCAGTACTTC.

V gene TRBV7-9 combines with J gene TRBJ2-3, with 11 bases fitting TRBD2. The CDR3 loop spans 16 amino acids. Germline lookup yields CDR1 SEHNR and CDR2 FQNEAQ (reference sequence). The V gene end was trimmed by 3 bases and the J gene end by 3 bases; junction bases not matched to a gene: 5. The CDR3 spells CASSFTSGSGTDTQYF. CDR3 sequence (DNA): TGTGCCAGCAGCTTCACTAGCGGGAGTGGTACAGATACGCAGTATTTT.

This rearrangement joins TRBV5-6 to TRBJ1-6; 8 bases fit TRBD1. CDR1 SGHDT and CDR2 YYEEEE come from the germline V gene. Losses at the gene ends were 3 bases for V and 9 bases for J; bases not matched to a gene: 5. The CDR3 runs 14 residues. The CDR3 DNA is TGTGCCAGCAGCTACAACAGGGGGAGTTCACCCCTCCACTTT. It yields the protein CASSYNRGSSPLHF.

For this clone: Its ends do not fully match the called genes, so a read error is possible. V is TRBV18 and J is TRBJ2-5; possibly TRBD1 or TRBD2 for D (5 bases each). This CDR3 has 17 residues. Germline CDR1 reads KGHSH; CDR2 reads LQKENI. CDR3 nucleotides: TGTGCCAGCTTACCACTGAGTGGAGGACAAAGTCAAGAGACCCAGTACTTC. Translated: CASLPLSGGQSQETQYF.

For the CDR3, the DNA is TGTGCCAGCAGCACGGACAGGGGTGGCTATGGCTACACCTTC. Translated, it gives CASSTDRGGYGYTF. This chain links TRBV11-2 with TRBJ1-2; TRBD1 matches 9 bases. Germline V gives CDR1 SGHAT, CDR2 FQNNGV. The ends lost 5 bases at V and 4 bases at J; junction bases unmatched: 5. The CDR3 consists of 14 residues.

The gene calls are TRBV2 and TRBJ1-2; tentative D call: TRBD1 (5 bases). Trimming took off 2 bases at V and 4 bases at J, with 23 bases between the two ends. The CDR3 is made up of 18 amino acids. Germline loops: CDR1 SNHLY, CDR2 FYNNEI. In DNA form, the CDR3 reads TGTGCCAGCAGTGAATGGGGGGGTCAGGGATATTCGGCCTATGGCTACACCTTC. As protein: CASSEWGGQGYSAYGYTF.

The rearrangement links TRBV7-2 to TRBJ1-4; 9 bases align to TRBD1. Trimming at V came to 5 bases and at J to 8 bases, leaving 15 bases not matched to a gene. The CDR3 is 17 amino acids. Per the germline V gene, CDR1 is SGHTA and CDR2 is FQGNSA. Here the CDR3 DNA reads TGTGCCAGCAGCAAGGGACAGGGAGCGCGCTCGGGGGAAAAACTGTTTTTT. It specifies CASSKGQGARSGEKLFF.

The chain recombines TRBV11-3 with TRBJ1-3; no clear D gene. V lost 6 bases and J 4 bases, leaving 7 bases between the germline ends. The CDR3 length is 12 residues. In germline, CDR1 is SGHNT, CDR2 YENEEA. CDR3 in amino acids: CASSQVGNTIYF. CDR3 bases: TGTGCCAGCAGTCAGGTCGGAAACACCATATATTTT.